These 2 T cell receptor beta chains share one sample of origin, sequenced in a study of beta chain features in type 1 diabetes. The authors reverse transcribed all of the isolated RNA, so sequencing captured expressed TCRB transcripts. Only in-frame clones appear in the TCRdb table, and some are missing; sequencing was by immunoSEQ multiplex PCR. The table lists under 450,000 clones, around 13% of them singletons. The sample comprised naive CD4+ T cells from blood. The source is a man aged 25 to 40 in good health.

There are a few counts of this clone. The chain is built from TRBV11-2 and TRBJ2-3; D possibly corresponds to TRBD2 (6 bases). V lost 5 bases and J 0 bases, leaving 18 bases between the germline ends. Germline assignment: CDR1 SGHAT and CDR2 FQNNGV. The length of the CDR3 is 17 residues. This chain's CDR3 is CASSLHPGEPSTDTQYF. In DNA, the CDR3 is TGTGCCAGCAGCCTCCACCCGGGGGAACCTAGCACAGATACGCAGTATTTT.

V is TRBV7-9 and J is TRBJ2-5; the D gene is possibly TRBD1 (6 bases). CDR1 is SEHNR, CDR2 FQNEAQ, per germline (reference sequence). Trimming took 6 bases from V and 2 from J, leaving 10 bases between them. This CDR3 spans 13 amino acids. CDR3 residues: CASSQGLQETQYF. DNA for the CDR3: TGTGCCAGCAGTCAGGGGTTGCAAGAGACCCAGTACTTC.